This T cell receptor (beta chain) originates from a study of blood T cell repertoires in COVID-19. The V end was cut by 4 bases, the J end by 0 bases, with 12 bases between. The CDR3 contains 16 residues. Per germline, CDR1 MNHEY and CDR2 SVGEGT. Sequencing was performed with immunoSEQ multiplex PCR; in TCRdb, only in-frame clones are kept and a portion is missing. This table has about 190,000 clones, 70% to 80% appearing once. The genes are TRBV6-2 or TRBV6-3 and TRBJ2-2; the D gene is possibly TRBD2 (6 bases). The clonotype was recovered from a woman aged 45 to 65 who had recovered from COVID-19. Sample: PBMCs or T cells enriched from blood (not recorded which). Here the CDR3 reads CASSLLRGANTGELFF. The CDR3, as DNA: TGTGCCAGCAGTTTACTGCGGGGCGCGAACACCGGGGAGCTGTTTTTT.